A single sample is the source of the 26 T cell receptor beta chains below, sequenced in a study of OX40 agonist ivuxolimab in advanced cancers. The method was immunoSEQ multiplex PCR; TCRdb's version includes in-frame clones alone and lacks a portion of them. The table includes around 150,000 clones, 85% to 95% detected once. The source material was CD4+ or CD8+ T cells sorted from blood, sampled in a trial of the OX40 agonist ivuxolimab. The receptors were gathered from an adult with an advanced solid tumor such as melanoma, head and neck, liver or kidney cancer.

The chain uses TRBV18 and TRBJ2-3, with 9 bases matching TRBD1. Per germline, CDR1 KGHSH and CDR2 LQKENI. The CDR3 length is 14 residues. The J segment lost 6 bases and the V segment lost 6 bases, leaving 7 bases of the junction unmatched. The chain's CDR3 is CASSRRQGVDTQYF. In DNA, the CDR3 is TGTGCCAGCTCTCGTCGACAGGGGGTGGATACGCAGTATTTT.

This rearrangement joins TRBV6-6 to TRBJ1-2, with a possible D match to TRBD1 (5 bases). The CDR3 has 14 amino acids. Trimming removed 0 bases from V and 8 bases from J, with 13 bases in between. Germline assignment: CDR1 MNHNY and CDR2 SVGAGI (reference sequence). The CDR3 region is CASSYSGRGIGYTF. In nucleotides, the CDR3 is TGTGCCAGCAGTTACTCGGGAAGGGGAATAGGCTACACCTTC.

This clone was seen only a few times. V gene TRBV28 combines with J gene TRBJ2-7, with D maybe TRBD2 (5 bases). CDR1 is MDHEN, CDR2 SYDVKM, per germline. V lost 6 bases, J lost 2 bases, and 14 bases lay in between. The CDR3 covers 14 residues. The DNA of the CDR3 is TGTGCCAGCAGCCTAAGCGGCACCACCTACGAGCAGTACTTC. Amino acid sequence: CASSLSGTTYEQYF.

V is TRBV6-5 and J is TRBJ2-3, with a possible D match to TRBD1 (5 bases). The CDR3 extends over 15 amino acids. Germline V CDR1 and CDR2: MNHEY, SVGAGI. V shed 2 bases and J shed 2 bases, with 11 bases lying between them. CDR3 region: CASSYAGWNTDTQYF. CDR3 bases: TGTGCCAGCAGTTACGCAGGGTGGAACACAGATACGCAGTATTTT.

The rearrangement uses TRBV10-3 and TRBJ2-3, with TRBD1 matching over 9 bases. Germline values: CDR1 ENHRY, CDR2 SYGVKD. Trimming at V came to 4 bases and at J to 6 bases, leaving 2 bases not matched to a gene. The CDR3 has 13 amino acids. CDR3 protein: CAISGDRGDTQYF. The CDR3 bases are TGTGCCATCAGTGGCGACAGGGGGGATACGCAGTATTTT.

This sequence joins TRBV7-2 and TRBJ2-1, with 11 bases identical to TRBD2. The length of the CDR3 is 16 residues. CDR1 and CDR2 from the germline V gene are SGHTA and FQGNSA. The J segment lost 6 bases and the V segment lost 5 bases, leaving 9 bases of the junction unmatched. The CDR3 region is CASSPGGTSGPNEQFF. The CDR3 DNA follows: TGTGCCAGCAGCCCCGGGGGGACTAGCGGCCCCAATGAGCAGTTCTTC.

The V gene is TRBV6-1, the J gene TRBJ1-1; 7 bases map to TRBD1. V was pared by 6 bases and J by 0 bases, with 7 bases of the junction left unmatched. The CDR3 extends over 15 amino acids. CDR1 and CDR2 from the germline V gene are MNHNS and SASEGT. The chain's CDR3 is CASSPRGTVNTEAFF. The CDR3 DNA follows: TGTGCCAGCAGCCCCAGGGGGACGGTGAACACTGAAGCTTTCTTT.

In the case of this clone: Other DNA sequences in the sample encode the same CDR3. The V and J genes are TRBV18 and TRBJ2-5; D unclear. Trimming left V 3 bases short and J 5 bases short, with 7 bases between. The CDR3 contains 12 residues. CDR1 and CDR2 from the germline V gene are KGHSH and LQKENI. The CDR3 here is CASSPGGETQYF. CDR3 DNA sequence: TGTGCCAGCTCACCGGGTGGGGAGACCCAGTACTTC. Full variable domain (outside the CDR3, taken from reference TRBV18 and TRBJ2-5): NAGVMQNPRHLVRRRGQEARLRCSPMKGHSHVYWYRQLPEEGLKFMVYLQKENIIDESGMPKERFSAEFPKEGPSILRIQQVVRGDSAAYFCASSPGGETQYFGPGTRLLVL.

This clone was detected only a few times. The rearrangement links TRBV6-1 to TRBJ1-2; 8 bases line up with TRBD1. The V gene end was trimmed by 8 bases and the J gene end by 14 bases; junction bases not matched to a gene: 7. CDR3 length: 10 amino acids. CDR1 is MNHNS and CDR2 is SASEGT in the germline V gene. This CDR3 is CASQGASMTF. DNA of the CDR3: TGTGCCAGCCAGGGGGCGTCTATGACCTTC.

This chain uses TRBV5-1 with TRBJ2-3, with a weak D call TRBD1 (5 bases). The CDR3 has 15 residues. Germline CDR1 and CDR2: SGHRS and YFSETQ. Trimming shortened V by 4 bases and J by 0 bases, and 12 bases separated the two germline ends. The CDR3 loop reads CASSLQQASTDTQYF. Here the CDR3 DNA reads TGCGCCAGCAGCCTCCAACAGGCTAGCACAGATACGCAGTATTTT.

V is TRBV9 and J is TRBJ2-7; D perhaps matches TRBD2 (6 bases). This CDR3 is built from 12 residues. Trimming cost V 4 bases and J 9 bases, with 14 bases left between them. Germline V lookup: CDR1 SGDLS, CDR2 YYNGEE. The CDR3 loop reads CASSPIGGTQYF. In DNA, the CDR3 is TGTGCCAGCAGCCCCATTGGAGGGACGCAGTACTTC.

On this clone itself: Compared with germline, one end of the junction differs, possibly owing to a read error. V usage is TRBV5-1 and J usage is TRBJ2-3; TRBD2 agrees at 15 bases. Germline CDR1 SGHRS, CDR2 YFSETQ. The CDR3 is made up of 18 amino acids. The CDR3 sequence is CARSRGTSGGSYTDTQYF. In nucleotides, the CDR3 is TGCGCCCGCAGCCGGGGGACTAGCGGGGGGAGCTACACAGATACGCAGTATTTT.

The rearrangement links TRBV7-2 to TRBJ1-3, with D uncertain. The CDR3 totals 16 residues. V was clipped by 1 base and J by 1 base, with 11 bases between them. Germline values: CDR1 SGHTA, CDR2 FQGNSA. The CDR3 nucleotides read TGTGCCAGCAGCTTAGGGGATGTTGCGTCTGGAAACACCATATATTTT. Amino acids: CASSLGDVASGNTIYF.

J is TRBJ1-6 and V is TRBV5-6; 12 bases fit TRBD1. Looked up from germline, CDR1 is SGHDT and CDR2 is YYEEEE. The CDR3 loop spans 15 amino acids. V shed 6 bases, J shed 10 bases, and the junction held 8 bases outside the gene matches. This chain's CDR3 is CASNSGDRGHSPLHF. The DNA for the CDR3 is TGTGCCAGCAACTCCGGGGACAGGGGGCACTCACCCCTCCACTTT.

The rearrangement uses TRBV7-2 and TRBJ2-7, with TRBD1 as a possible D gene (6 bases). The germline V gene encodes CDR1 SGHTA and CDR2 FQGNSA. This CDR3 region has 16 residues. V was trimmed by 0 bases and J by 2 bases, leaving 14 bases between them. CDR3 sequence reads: CASSLASSGTPYEQYF. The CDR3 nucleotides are TGTGCCAGCAGCTTAGCGTCCTCCGGGACACCCTACGAGCAGTACTTC.

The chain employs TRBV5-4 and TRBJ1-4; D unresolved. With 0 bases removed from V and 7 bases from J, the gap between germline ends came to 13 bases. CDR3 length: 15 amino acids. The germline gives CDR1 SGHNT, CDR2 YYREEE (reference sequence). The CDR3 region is CASSLGGGLGEKLFF. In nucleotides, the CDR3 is TGTGCCAGCAGCTTGGGGGGAGGGTTAGGTGAAAAACTGTTTTTT.

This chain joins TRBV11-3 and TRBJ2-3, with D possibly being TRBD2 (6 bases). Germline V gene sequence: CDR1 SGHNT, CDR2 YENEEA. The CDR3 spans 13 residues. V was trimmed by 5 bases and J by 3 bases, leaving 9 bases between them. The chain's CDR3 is CASSTRGTDTQYF. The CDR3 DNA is TGTGCCAGCAGCACTCGGGGGACAGATACGCAGTATTTT.

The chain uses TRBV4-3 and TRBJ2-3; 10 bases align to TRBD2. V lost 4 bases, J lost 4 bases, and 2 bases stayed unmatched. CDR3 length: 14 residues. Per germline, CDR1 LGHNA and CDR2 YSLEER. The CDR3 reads CASSPSGGADTQYF. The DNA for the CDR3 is TGCGCCAGCAGCCCAAGCGGGGGGGCAGATACGCAGTATTTT.

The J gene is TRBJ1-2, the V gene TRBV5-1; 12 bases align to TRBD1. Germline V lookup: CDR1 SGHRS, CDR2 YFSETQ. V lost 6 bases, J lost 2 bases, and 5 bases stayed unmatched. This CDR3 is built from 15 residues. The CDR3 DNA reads TGCGCCAGCACCGCCGGGACAGGGGGCAACTATGGCTACACCTTC. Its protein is CASTAGTGGNYGYTF.

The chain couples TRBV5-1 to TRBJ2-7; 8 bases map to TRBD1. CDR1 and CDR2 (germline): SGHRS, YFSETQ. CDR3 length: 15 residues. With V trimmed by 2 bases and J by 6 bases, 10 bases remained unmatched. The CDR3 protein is CASSLRRTGIGEQYF. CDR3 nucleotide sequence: TGCGCCAGCAGCTTACGGAGGACAGGGATCGGCGAGCAGTACTTC.

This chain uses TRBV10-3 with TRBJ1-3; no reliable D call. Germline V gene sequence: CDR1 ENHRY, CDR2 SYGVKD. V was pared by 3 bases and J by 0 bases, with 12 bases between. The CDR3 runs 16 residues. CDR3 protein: CAISDRRNTSGNTIYF. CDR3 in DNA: TGTGCCATCAGTGACCGGCGAAACACCTCTGGAAACACCATATATTTT.

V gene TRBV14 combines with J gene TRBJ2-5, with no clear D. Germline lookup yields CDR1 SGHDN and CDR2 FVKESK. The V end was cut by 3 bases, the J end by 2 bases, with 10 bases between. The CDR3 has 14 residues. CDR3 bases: TGTGCCAGCAGCCACGGGTTATTTCAAGAGACCCAGTACTTC. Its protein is CASSHGLFQETQYF. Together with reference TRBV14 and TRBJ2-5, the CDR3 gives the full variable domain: EAGVTQFPSHSVIEKGQTVTLRCDPISGHDNLYWYRRVMGKEIKFLLHFVKESKQDESGMPNNRFLAERTGGTYSTLKVQPAELEDSGVYFCASSHGLFQETQYFGPGTRLLVL.

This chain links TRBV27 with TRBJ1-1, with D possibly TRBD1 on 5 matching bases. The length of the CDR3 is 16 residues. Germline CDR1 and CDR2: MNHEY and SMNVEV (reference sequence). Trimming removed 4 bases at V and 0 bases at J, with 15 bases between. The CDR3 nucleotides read TGTGCCAGCAGTTATTTTCGCGGGACGTTGAACACTGAAGCTTTCTTT. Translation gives CASSYFRGTLNTEAFF.

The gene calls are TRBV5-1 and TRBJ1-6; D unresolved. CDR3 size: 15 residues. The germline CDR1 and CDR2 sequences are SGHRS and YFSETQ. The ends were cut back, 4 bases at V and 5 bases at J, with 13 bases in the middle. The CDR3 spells CASSPRRGDNSPLHF. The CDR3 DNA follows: TGCGCCAGCAGCCCCCGGCGCGGGGATAATTCACCCCTCCACTTT.

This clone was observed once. The CDR3 here is CASSLINYGYTF. DNA for the CDR3: TGTGCCAGCAGCTTAATAAACTATGGCTACACCTTC. The rearrangement links TRBV28 to TRBJ1-2, with D uncertain. The CDR3 length is 12 residues. With 6 bases removed from V and 2 bases from J, the gap between germline ends came to 7 bases. The germline V gene encodes CDR1 MDHEN and CDR2 SYDVKM.

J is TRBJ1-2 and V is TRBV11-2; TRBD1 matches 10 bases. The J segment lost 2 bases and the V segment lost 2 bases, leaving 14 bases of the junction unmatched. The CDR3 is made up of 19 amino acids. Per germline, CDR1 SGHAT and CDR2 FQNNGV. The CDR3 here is CASSLQFPGQGVKNYGYTF. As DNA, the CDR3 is TGTGCCAGCAGCTTACAGTTTCCAGGACAGGGGGTGAAAAACTATGGCTACACCTTC.